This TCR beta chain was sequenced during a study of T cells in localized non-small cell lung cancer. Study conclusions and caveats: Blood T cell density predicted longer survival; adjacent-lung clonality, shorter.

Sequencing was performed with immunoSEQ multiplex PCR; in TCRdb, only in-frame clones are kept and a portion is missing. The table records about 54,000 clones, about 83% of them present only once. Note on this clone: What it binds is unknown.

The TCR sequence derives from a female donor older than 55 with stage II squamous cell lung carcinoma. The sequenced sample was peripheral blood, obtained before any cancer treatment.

The CDR3 DNA reads TGTGCCAGCAGCCAAAGAGACAGTTTTTCGGGCAATCAGCCCCAGCATTTT. This sequence encodes CASSQRDSFSGNQPQHF. V gene TRBV27 combines with J gene TRBJ1-5, with D tentatively TRBD1 (5 bases). The CDR3 has 17 residues. The V gene's germline CDR1 is MNHEY and CDR2 SMNVEV (reference sequence). The germline V and J ends were trimmed by 6 bases and 2 bases, with 20 bases remaining between them.